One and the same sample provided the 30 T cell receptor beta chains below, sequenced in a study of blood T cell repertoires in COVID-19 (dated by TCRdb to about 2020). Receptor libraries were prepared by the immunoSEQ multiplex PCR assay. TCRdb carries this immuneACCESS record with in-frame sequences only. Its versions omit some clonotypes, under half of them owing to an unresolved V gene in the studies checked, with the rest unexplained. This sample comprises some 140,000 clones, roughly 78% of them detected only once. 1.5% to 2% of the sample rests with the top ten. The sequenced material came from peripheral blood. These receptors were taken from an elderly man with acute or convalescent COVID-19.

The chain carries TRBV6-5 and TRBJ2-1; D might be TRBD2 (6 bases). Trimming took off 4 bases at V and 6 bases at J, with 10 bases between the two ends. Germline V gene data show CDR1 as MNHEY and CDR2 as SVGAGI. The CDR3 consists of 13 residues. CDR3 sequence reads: CASSWDLLNEQFF. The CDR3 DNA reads TGTGCCAGCAGTTGGGACTTACTCAATGAGCAGTTCTTC.

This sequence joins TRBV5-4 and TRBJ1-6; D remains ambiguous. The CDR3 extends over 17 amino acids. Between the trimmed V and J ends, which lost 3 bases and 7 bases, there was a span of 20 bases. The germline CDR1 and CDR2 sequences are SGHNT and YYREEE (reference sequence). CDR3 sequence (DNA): TGTGCCAGCAGCTCCTCTATGGGGAGATCCACCAATTCACCCCTCCACTTT. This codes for CASSSSMGRSTNSPLHF.

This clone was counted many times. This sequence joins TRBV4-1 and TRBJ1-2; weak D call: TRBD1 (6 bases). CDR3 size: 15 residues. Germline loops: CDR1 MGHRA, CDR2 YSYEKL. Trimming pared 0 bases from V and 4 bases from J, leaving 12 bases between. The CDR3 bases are TGCGCCAGCAGCCAAGAGCCCAGGGGCTCCTATGGCTACACCTTC. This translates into CASSQEPRGSYGYTF.

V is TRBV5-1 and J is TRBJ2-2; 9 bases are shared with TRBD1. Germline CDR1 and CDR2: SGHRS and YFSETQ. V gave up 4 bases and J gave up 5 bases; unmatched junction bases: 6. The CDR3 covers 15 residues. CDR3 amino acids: CASSEGQGWTGELFF. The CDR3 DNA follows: TGCGCCAGCAGCGAAGGACAGGGGTGGACCGGGGAGCTGTTTTTT.

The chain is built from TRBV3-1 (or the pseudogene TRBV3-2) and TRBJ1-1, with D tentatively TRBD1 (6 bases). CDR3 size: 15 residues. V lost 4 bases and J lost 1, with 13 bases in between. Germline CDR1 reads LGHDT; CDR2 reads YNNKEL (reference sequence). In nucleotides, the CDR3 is TGTGCCAGCAGCCCCGGGGGGGCCAGGAACACTGAAGCTTTCTTT. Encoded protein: CASSPGGARNTEAFF.

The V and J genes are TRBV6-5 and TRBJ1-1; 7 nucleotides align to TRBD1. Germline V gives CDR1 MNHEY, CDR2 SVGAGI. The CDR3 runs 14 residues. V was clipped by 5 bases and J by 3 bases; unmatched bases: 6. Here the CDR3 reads CASSNRGRDTEAFF. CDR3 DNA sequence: TGTGCCAGCAGTAACAGGGGCCGGGACACTGAAGCTTTCTTT.

CDR3 DNA: TGCGCCAGCAGCTTGTGGGACAGAGTCACCGGGGAGCTGTTTTTT. This encodes CASSLWDRVTGELFF. The chain uses TRBV5-1 and TRBJ2-2, with 7 bases that match TRBD1. The V gene end was trimmed by 1 base and the J gene end by 4 bases; junction bases not matched to a gene: 4. CDR1 and CDR2 (germline): SGHRS, YFSETQ. CDR3 length equals 15 residues.

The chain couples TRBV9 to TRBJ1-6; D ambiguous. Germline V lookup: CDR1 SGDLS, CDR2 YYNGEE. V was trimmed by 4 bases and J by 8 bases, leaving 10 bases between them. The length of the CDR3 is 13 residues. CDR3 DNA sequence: TGTGCCAGCAGCCCCCCGGGAGATTCACCCCTCCACTTT. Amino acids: CASSPPGDSPLHF.

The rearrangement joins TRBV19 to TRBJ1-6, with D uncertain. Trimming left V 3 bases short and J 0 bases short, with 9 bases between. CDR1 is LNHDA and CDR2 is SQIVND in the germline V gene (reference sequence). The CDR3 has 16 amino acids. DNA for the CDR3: TGTGCCAGTAGTATCTTCCTGAGCTCCTATAATTCACCCCTCCACTTT. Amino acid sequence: CASSIFLSSYNSPLHF.

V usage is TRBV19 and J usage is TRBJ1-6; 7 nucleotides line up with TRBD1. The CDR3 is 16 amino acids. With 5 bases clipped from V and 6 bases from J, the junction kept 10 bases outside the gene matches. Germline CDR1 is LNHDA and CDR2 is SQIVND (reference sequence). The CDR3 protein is CASSPGRDSRNSPLHF. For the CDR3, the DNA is TGTGCCAGTAGTCCGGGTCGGGACAGCCGTAATTCACCCCTCCACTTT.

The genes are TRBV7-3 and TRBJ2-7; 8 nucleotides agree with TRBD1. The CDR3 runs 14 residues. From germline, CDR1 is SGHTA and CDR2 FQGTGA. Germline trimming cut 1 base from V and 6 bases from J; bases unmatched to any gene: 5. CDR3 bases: TGTGCCAGCAGCTTAAGAGCAGGGGGCGGCGAGCAGTACTTC. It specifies CASSLRAGGGEQYF.

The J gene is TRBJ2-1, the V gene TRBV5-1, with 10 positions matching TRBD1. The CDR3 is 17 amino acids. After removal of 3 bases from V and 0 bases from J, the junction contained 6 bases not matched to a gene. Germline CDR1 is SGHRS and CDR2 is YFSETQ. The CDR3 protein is CASSYRQGASSYNEQFF. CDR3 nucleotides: TGCGCCAGCAGCTACCGACAGGGGGCTAGCTCCTACAATGAGCAGTTCTTC. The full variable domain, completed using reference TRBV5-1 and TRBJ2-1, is KAGVTQTPRYLIKTRGQQVTLSCSPISGHRSVSWYQQTPGQGLQFLFEYFSETQRNKGNFPGRFSGRQFSNSRSEMNVSTLELGDSALYLCASSYRQGASSYNEQFFGPGTRLTVL.

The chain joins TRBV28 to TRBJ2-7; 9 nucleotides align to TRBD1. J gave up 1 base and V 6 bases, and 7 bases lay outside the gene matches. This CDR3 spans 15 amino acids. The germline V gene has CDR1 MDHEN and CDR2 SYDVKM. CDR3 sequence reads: CASRGQGTRSYEQYV. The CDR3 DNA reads TGTGCCAGCAGGGGACAGGGAACTAGATCCTACGAGCAGTACGTC.

The CDR3 spells CASSSSRWEKLFF. The CDR3 region has the DNA TGTGCCAGCAGCTCATCGAGGTGGGAAAAACTGTTTTTT. The V gene is TRBV7-2, the J gene TRBJ1-4; D ambiguous. This CDR3 is built from 13 residues. V lost 4 bases to trimming and J lost 8 bases, with 11 bases between them. From germline, CDR1 is SGHTA and CDR2 FQGNSA.

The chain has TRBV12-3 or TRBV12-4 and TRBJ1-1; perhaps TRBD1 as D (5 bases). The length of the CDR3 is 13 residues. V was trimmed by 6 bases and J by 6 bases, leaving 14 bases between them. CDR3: CASSPGIRAEAFF. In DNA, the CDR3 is TGTGCCAGCAGCCCAGGGATCCGGGCTGAAGCTTTCTTT.

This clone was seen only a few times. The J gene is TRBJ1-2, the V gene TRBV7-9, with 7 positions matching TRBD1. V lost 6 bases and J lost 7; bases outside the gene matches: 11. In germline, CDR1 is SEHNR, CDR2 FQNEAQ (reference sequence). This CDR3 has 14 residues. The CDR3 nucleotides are TGTGCCAGCAGGCTCGACAGGGTGGCCGGTGGCTACACCTTC. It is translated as CASRLDRVAGGYTF.

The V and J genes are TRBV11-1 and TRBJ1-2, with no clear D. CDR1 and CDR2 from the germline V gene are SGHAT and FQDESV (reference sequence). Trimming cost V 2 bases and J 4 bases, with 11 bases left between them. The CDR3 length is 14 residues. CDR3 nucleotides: TGTGCCAGCAGCTTAACGGGGTTAGGCTATGGCTACACCTTC. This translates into CASSLTGLGYGYTF. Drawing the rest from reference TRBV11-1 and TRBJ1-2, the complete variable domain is EAEVAQSPRYKITEKSQAVAFWCDPISGHATLYWYRQILGQGPELLVQFQDESVVDDSQLPKDRFSAERLKGVDSTLKIQPAELGDSAMYLCASSLTGLGYGYTFGSGTRLTVV.

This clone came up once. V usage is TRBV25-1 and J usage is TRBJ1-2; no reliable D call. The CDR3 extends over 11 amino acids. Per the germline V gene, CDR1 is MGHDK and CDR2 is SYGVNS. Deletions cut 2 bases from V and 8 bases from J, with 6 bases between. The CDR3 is CASSEGPGYTF. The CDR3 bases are TGTGCCAGCAGTGAAGGCCCCGGCTACACCTTC.

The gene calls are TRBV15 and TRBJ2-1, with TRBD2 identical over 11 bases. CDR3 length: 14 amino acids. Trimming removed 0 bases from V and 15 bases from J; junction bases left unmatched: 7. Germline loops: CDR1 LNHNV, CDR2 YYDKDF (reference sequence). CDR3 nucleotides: TGTGCCACCAGCAGAGATGAAGGGCTAGCGGGGGGGTTCTTC. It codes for CATSRDEGLAGGFF.

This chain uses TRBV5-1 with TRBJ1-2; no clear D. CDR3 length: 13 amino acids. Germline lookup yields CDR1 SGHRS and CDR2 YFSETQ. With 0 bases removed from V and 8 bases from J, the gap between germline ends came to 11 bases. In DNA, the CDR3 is TGCGCCAGCAGCTTGGATATGGGAGGCGGCTACACCTTC. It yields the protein CASSLDMGGGYTF.

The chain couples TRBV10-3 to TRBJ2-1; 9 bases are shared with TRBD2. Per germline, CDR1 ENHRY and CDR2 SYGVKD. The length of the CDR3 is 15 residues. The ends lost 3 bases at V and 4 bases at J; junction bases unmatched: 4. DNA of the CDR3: TGTGCCATCAGTGATGCGGGGGGGGCGTACAATGAGCAGTTCTTC. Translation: CAISDAGGAYNEQFF.

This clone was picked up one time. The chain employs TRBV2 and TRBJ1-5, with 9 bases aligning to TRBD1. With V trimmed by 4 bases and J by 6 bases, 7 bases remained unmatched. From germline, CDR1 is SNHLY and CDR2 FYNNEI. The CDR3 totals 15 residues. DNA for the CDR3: TGTGCCAGCAGTGGGTCCGGGACAGGGAGTCAGCCCCAGCATTTT. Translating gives CASSGSGTGSQPQHF.

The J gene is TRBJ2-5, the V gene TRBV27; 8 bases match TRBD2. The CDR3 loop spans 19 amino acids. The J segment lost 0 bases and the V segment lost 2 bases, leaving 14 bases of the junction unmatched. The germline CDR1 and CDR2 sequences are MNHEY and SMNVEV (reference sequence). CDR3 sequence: CASSLGPASGLPDQETQYF. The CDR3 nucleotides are TGTGCCAGCAGTTTAGGGCCGGCTAGCGGGTTACCGGACCAAGAGACCCAGTACTTC.

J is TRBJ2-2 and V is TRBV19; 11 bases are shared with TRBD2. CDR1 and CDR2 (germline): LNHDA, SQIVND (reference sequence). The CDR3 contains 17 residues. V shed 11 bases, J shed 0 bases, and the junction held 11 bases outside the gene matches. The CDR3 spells CAAGRLAGSANTGELFF. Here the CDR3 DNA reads TGTGCCGCAGGGAGACTAGCGGGGTCCGCGAACACCGGGGAGCTGTTTTTT. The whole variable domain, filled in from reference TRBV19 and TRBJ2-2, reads DGGITQSPKYLFRKEGQNVTLSCEQNLNHDAMYWYRQDPGQGLRLIYYSQIVNDFQKGDIAEGYSVSREKKESFPLTVTSAQKNPTAFYLCAAGRLAGSANTGELFFGEGSRLTVL.

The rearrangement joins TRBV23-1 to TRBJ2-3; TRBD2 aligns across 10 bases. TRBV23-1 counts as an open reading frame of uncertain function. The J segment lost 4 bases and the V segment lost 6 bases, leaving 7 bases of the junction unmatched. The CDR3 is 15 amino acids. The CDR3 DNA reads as TGCGCCAGCAGCCAGCGGGGGGGCATCCCAGATACGCAGTATTTT. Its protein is CASSQRGGIPDTQYF.

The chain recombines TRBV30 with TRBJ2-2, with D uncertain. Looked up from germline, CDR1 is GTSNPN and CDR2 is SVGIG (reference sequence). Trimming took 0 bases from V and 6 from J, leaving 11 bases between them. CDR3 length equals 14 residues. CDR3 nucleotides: TGTGCCTGGAGTGTAATTTTTCCGGCCGGGGAGCTGTTTTTT. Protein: CAWSVIFPAGELFF.

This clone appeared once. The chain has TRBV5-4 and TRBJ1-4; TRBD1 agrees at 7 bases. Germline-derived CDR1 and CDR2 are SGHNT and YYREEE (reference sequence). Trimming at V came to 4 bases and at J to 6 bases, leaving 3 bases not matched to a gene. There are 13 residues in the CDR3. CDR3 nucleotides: TGTGCCAGCAGCCGCGGGACAGATGAAAAACTGTTTTTT. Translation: CASSRGTDEKLFF. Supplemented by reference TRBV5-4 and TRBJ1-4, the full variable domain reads ETGVTQSPTHLIKTRGQQVTLRCSSQSGHNTVSWYQQALGQGPQFIFQYYREEENGRGNFPPRFSGLQFPNYSSELNVNALELDDSALYLCASSRGTDEKLFFGSGTQLSVL.

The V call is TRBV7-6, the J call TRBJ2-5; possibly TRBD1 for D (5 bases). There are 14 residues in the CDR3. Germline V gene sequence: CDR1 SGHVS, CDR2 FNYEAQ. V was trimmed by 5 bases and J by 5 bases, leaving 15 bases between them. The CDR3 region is CASSLQGLSETQYF. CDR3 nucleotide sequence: TGTGCCAGCAGCCTTCAGGGCCTGAGTGAGACCCAGTACTTC.

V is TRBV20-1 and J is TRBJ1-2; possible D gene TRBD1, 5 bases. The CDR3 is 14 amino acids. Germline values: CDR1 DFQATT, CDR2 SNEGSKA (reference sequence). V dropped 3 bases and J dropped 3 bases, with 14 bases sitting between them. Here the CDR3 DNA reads TGCAGTGCTAGTGTAAGGGGCGAGGACTATGGCTACACCTTC. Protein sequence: CSASVRGEDYGYTF.

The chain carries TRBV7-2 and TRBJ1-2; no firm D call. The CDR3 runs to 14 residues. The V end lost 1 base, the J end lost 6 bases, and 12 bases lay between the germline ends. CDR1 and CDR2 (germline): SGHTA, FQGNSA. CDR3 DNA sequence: TGTGCCAGCAGCTTAGATGGCTCCGGGGATGGCTACACCTTC. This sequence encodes CASSLDGSGDGYTF.